This TCR beta chain came from a study of T-cell memory formation after mild COVID-19. Overall study context: Across donors, TCR clusters were largely donor specific.

Comment on this clonotype: The antigen is not known.

One entry per CDR3 protein, called by TCRdb with MiXCR from the 5' RACE reads. The repertoire includes fewer than 95,000 distinct CDR3 sequences, around an eighth of them detected once, and roughly a quarter sits in the top ten. Study observations and caveats: Contracting clones localized mainly to CM and EM when CD4+ and mainly to EMRA when CD8+.

Trimming took off 6 bases at V and 5 bases at J, with 25 bases between the two ends. Looked up from germline, CDR1 is SQVTM and CDR2 is ANQGSEA. The CDR3 length is 16 residues. This TCR was sampled from an adult woman who had mild COVID-19 (a few samples of this study predate the infection). Cell type and time point are not known. This chain connects TRBV29-1 to TRBJ2-5; D could derive from TRBD1 or TRBD2 (6 bases each). Sequencing input: PBMCs or a T cell subset sorted from them (not recorded which). This CDR3 reads CSVRGDPRDPDETQYF. CDR3 sequence (DNA): TGCAGCGTGAGGGGGGACCCCCGCGATCCGGACGAGACCCAGTACTTC.